Each of the 27 T cell receptor beta chains below was sequenced from the same sample in a study of blood T cell repertoires in COVID-19. TCRdb keeps only in-frame clones here, not all; method: immunoSEQ multiplex PCR. The sample has under 150,000 clones, about nine tenths seen once. The sequenced sample consisted of peripheral blood. The receptors shown here come from a woman in her forties or fifties with acute or convalescent COVID-19.

The chain is built from TRBV29-1 and TRBJ1-1; perhaps TRBD1 as D (5 bases). The V gene's germline CDR1 is SQVTM and CDR2 ANQGSEA. The CDR3 is made up of 13 amino acids. Trimming left V 6 bases short and J 0 bases short, with 11 bases between. The CDR3 DNA is TGCAGCGTCGGGACTACGGTGAACACTGAAGCTTTCTTT. It codes for CSVGTTVNTEAFF.

The genes are TRBV29-1 and TRBJ2-2; 7 nucleotides match TRBD1. V shed 0 bases and J 8 bases; nucleotides not matched to a gene: 6. Germline V CDR1 and CDR2: SQVTM, ANQGSEA. The length of the CDR3 is 14 residues. The CDR3: CSVEDFTGVGELFF. CDR3 in DNA: TGCAGCGTTGAAGACTTCACAGGGGTTGGGGAGCTGTTTTTT.

This chain joins TRBV2 and TRBJ1-3, with D possibly being TRBD1 (6 bases). V lost 7 bases and J 10 bases, leaving 11 bases between the germline ends. The CDR3 is 11 residues long. Germline V lookup: CDR1 SNHLY, CDR2 FYNNEI. For the CDR3, the DNA is TGTGCCAGCAACAGGGCCGATACCATATATTTT. Translated: CASNRADTIYF.

This sequence joins TRBV15 and TRBJ2-3; TRBD1 aligns across 8 bases. The V gene end was trimmed by 2 bases and the J gene end by 2 bases; junction bases not matched to a gene: 3. This CDR3 comprises 15 residues. Per germline, CDR1 LNHNV and CDR2 YYDKDF (reference sequence). The CDR3 protein is CATSRHRGNTDTQYF. DNA of the CDR3: TGTGCCACCAGCAGACACAGGGGGAACACAGATACGCAGTATTTT.

The chain uses TRBV19 and TRBJ2-4; D perhaps matches TRBD1 (5 bases). V lost 5 bases and J 0 bases, leaving 14 bases between the germline ends. Germline V gene sequence: CDR1 LNHDA, CDR2 SQIVND (reference sequence). This CDR3 has 16 residues. CDR3 coding DNA: TGTGCCAGTAGTCTTGGGCATCAGGGAGCCAAAAACATTCAGTACTTC. Its translation: CASSLGHQGAKNIQYF.

This chain joins TRBV6-5 and TRBJ1-5; D is ambiguous. V lost 4 bases and J 5 bases, leaving 9 bases between the germline ends. The CDR3 covers 13 residues. Germline lookup yields CDR1 MNHEY and CDR2 SVGAGI. The CDR3 DNA reads as TGTGCCAGCAGTTCTGACTTGTATCAGCCCCAGCATTTT. It is translated as CASSSDLYQPQHF.

The CDR3 DNA reads TGTGCCAGCAGCGCGACCGGGACATCTGAAGCTTTCTTT. This sequence encodes CASSATGTSEAFF. The chain uses TRBV3-1 (or the pseudogene TRBV3-2) and TRBJ1-1, with D perhaps matching TRBD1 (6 bases). V lost 5 bases to trimming and J lost 6 bases, with 13 bases between them. Per germline, CDR1 LGHDT and CDR2 YNNKEL (reference sequence). CDR3 length: 13 residues.

This clone came up a few times. The chain employs TRBV29-1 and TRBJ2-7; D not resolved. This CDR3 is built from 13 residues. The germline V gene encodes CDR1 SQVTM and CDR2 ANQGSEA. The V end was cut by 2 bases, the J end by 0 bases, with 8 bases between. CDR3 protein: CSVESQSSYEQYF. In DNA form, the CDR3 reads TGCAGCGTTGAATCACAGAGCTCCTACGAGCAGTACTTC.

The chain links TRBV10-2 to TRBJ2-1; possibly TRBD1 for D (6 bases). The CDR3 extends over 15 amino acids. Germline CDR1 is WSHSY and CDR2 is SAAADI. Trimming left V 7 bases short and J 4 bases short, with 17 bases between. CDR3 residues: CASIRRTDGYNEQFF. Here the CDR3 DNA reads TGCGCCAGCATCAGGCGGACAGACGGGTACAATGAGCAGTTCTTC.

The CDR3 loop reads CASSPPNTEAFF. The CDR3 coding sequence is TGTGCCAGCAGCCCCCCTAACACTGAAGCTTTCTTT. The rearrangement uses TRBV12-3 or TRBV12-4 and TRBJ1-1; the D is unclear. This CDR3 region has 12 residues. The V end lost 6 bases, the J end lost 2 bases, and 7 bases lay between the germline ends.

A single count supports this clone. The J gene is TRBJ2-7, the V gene TRBV6-5; TRBD1 matches at 9 bases. Germline CDR1 reads MNHEY; CDR2 reads SVGAGI. This CDR3 has 15 amino acids. J lost 7 bases, V lost 0 bases, and 7 bases had no gene match. In DNA, the CDR3 is TGTGCCAGCAGTTACTCAGGACAGGGGATAGGGGAGCAGTACTTC. The encoded protein is CASSYSGQGIGEQYF.

This chain links TRBV10-1 with TRBJ1-5; TRBD1 matches at 8 bases. J was trimmed by 5 bases and V by 6 bases; bases with no gene match: 18. Germline V gene lookup returns CDR1 WNHNN and CDR2 SYGVQD (reference sequence). The CDR3 has 18 residues. CDR3 region: CASRRRQGLFPMDQPQHF. In DNA form, the CDR3 reads TGCGCCAGCAGGAGAAGACAGGGGCTTTTCCCCATGGATCAGCCCCAGCATTTT.

The chain couples TRBV28 to TRBJ2-5; D unclear. The germline gives CDR1 MDHEN, CDR2 SYDVKM. CDR3 length: 14 amino acids. Trimming left V 5 bases short and J 1 base short, with 11 bases between. The DNA of the CDR3 is TGTGCCAGCAGTCCTAACCCCTTCCAAGAGACCCAGTACTTC. The encoded protein is CASSPNPFQETQYF.

This clone appeared a single time. The chain uses TRBV19 and TRBJ2-7; 7 positions match TRBD1. V dropped 5 bases and J dropped 5; count of bases not matched to a gene: 3. Per the germline V gene, CDR1 is LNHDA and CDR2 is SQIVND (reference sequence). The CDR3 consists of 12 residues. The CDR3 is CASSSGTDEQYF. CDR3 nucleotide sequence: TGTGCCAGTAGTTCCGGGACAGACGAGCAGTACTTC.

The chain recombines TRBV18 with TRBJ2-7, with a possible D match to TRBD1 (5 bases). This CDR3 has 14 amino acids. Deletions cut 5 bases from V and 0 bases from J, with 11 bases between. CDR1 and CDR2 from the germline V gene are KGHSH and LQKENI. DNA of the CDR3: TGTGCCAGCTCAAATCGACAGACCTCCTACGAGCAGTACTTC. Translated, it gives CASSNRQTSYEQYF.

The chain links TRBV9 to TRBJ2-7, with a possible D match to TRBD1 (6 bases). Germline V gene data show CDR1 as SGDLS and CDR2 as YYNGEE. V lost 0 bases, J lost 5 bases, and 9 bases lay in between. CDR3 length: 13 residues. The CDR3 coding sequence is TGTGCCAGCAGCGTAGGAGGGGGAAACGAGCAGTACTTC. This codes for CASSVGGGNEQYF.

A single count supports this clone. The chain recombines TRBV19 with TRBJ2-7; weak D call: TRBD1 (6 bases). Per the germline V gene, CDR1 is LNHDA and CDR2 is SQIVND (reference sequence). This CDR3 is 12 amino acids long. The ends were cut back, 8 bases at V and 3 bases at J, with 11 bases in the middle. The CDR3 nucleotides are TGTGCCAGTCATGGACAGATCTACGAGCAGTACTTC. This translates into CASHGQIYEQYF.

V and J are TRBV3-1 (or the pseudogene TRBV3-2) and TRBJ1-1; D is perhaps TRBD1 (5 bases). The CDR3 loop spans 12 amino acids. Germline V gives CDR1 LGHDT, CDR2 YNNKEL (reference sequence). Trimming cost V 4 bases and J 4 bases, with 7 bases left between them. The CDR3 DNA sequence: TGTGCCAGCAGCCGGGGGGGCACTGAAGCTTTCTTT. It yields the protein CASSRGGTEAFF.

This sequence joins TRBV13 and TRBJ2-1, with D perhaps matching TRBD1 (6 bases). Trimming shortened V by 6 bases and J by 1 base, and 22 bases separated the two germline ends. The CDR3 has 18 amino acids. From germline, CDR1 is PRHDT and CDR2 FYEKMQ (reference sequence). The CDR3 reads CASSLTPPGQLSYNEQFF. The CDR3 DNA sequence: TGTGCCAGCAGTTTGACCCCTCCGGGACAACTTTCCTACAATGAGCAGTTCTTC.

This chain links TRBV25-1 with TRBJ1-4, with D perhaps matching TRBD1 (5 bases). Germline CDR1 is MGHDK and CDR2 is SYGVNS. The CDR3 is made up of 16 amino acids. Trimming pared 1 base from V and 0 bases from J, leaving 9 bases between. The CDR3 spells CASSESVTATNEKLFF. The DNA for the CDR3 is TGTGCCAGCAGTGAATCTGTGACAGCAACTAATGAAAAACTGTTTTTT.

The chain employs TRBV30 and TRBJ2-3, with 7 bases matching TRBD1. V gave up 5 bases and J gave up 4 bases; unmatched junction bases: 9. This CDR3 is built from 14 residues. Germline CDR1 and CDR2: GTSNPN and SVGIG (reference sequence). CDR3 nucleotide sequence: TGTGCCTGGGCCATTGGGACAGCCGCAGATACGCAGTATTTT. Protein product: CAWAIGTAADTQYF.

The V gene is TRBV6-2 or TRBV6-3, the J gene TRBJ1-2, with unresolved D. The V and J ends lost 1 base and 4 bases respectively, with 4 bases between them. The CDR3 runs to 12 residues. The germline V gene has CDR1 MNHEY and CDR2 SVGEGT. The CDR3 loop reads CASSYFRYGYTF. The CDR3 coding sequence is TGTGCCAGCAGTTACTTCCGCTATGGCTACACCTTC.

The chain combines TRBV28 with TRBJ2-1; 7 bases map to TRBD2. The CDR3 is made up of 13 amino acids. V gave up 5 bases and J gave up 6 bases; unmatched junction bases: 4. Germline lookup yields CDR1 MDHEN and CDR2 SYDVKM. CDR3: CASSPSGGNEQFF. CDR3 bases: TGTGCCAGCAGTCCTTCGGGGGGCAATGAGCAGTTCTTC.

This clone was seen a single time. J is TRBJ1-6 and V is TRBV3-1 (or the pseudogene TRBV3-2); D is unresolved. V was cut by 0 bases and J by 8 bases, with 14 bases left in between. Germline lookup yields CDR1 LGHDT and CDR2 YNNKEL (reference sequence). This CDR3 is built from 16 residues. The CDR3 spells CASSQERSLLDSPLHF. CDR3 bases: TGTGCCAGCAGCCAAGAACGGTCCCTGCTCGATTCACCCCTCCACTTT.

The rearrangement joins TRBV28 to TRBJ1-5, with 8 nucleotides matching TRBD1. The CDR3 spans 13 residues. Germline values: CDR1 MDHEN, CDR2 SYDVKM. The junction had 10 bases not matched to a gene; V was cut back by 4 bases and J by 14 bases. CDR3 bases: TGTGCCAGCAGTTATGGCCTGGACAGGGAGGAGCATTTT. Translation: CASSYGLDREEHF. Full variable domain (remainder filled in from reference TRBV28 and TRBJ1-5): DVKVTQSSRYLVKRTGEKVFLECVQDMDHENMFWYRQDPGLGLRLIYFSYDVKMKEKGDIPEGYSVSREKKERFSLILESASTNQTSMYLCASSYGLDREEHFGDGTRLSIL.

J is TRBJ1-4 and V is TRBV7-8, with 7 bases aligning to TRBD1. Trimming took 5 bases from V and 6 from J; bases not matched to a gene: 18. Germline V gene lookup returns CDR1 SGHVS and CDR2 FQNEAQ. This CDR3 is 18 amino acids long. This CDR3 is CASSPKTGFILSDEKLFF. The CDR3 DNA follows: TGTGCCAGCAGCCCTAAGACAGGGTTTATCCTTTCGGATGAAAAACTGTTTTTT.

The gene calls are TRBV2 and TRBJ2-1; 7 bases map to TRBD1. Germline-derived CDR1 and CDR2 are SNHLY and FYNNEI. Trimming took 5 bases from V and 5 from J; bases not matched to a gene: 3. The CDR3 extends over 13 amino acids. CDR3 sequence reads: CASSRDRNNEQFF. For the CDR3, the DNA is TGTGCCAGCAGTAGGGACAGAAACAATGAGCAGTTCTTC.